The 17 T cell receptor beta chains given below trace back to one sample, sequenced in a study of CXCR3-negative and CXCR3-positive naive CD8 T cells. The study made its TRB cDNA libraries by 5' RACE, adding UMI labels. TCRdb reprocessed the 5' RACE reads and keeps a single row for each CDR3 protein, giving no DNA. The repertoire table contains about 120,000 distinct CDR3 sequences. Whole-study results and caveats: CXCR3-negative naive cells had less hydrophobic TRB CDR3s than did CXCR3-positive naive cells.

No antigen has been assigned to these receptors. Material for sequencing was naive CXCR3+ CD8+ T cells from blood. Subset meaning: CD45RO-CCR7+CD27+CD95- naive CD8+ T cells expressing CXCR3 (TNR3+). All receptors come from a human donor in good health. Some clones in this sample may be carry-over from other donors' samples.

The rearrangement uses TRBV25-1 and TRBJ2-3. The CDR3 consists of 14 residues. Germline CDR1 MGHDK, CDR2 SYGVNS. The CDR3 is CASSDLSSTDTQYF.

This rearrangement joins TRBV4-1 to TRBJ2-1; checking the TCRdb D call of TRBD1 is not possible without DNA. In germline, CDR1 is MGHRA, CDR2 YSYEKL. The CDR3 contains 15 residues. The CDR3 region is CASSHSPSRGLEQFF.

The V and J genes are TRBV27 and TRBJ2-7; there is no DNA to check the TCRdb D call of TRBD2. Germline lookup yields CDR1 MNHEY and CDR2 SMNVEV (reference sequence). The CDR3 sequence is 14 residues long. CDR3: CASSWAGTSYEQYF.

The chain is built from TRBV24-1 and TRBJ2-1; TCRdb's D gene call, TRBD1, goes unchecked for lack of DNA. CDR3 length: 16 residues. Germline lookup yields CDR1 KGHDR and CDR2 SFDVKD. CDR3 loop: CATSEHTGGEYNEQFF.

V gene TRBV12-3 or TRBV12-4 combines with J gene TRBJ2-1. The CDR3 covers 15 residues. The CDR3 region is CASSDSTDSYNEQFF.

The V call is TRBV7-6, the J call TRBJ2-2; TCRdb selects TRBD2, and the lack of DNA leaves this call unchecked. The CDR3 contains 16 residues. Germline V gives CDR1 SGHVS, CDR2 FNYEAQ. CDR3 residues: CASSKRLAGDTGELFF. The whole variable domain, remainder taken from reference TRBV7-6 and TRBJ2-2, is GAGVSQSPRYKVTKRGQDVALRCDPISGHVSLYWYRQALGQGPEFLTYFNYEAQQDKSGLPNDRFSAERPEGSISTLTIQRTEQRDSAMYRCASSKRLAGDTGELFFGEGSRLTVL.

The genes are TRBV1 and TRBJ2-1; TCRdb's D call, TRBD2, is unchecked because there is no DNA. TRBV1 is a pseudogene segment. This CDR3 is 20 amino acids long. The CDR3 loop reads CTSSQDGIAAGVSTYNEQFF.

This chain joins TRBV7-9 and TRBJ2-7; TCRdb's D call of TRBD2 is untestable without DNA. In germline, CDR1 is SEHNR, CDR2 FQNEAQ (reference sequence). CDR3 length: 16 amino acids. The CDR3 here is CASSLLVGGLGNEQYF. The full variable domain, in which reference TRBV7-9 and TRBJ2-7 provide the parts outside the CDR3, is DTGVSQNPRHKITKRGQNVTFRCDPISEHNRLYWYRQTLGQGPEFLTYFQNEAQLEKSRLLSDRFSAERPKGSFSTLEIQRTEQGDSAMYLCASSLLVGGLGNEQYFGPGTRLTVT.

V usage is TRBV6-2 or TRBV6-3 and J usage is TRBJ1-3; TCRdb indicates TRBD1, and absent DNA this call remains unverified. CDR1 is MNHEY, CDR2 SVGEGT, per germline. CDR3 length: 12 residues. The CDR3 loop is CASNPPGNTIYF.

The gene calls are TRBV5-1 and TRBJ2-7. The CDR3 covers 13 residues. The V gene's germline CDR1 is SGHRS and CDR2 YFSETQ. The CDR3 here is CASKAGDSYEQYF.

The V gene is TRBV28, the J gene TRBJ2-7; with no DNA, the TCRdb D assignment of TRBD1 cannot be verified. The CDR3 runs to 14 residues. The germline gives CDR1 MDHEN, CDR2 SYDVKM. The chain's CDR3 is CASSSSLRGREQYF.

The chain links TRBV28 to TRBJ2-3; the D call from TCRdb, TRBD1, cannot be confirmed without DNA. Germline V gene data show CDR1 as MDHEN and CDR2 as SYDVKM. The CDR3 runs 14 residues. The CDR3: CASSLETGADTQYF.

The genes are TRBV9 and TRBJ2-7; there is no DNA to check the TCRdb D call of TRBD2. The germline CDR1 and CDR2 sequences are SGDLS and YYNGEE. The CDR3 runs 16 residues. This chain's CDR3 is CASSTQRDSNTYEQYF.

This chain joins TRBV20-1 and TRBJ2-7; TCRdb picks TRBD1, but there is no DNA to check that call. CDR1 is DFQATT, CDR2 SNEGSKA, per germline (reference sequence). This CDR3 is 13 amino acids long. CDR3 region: CSVRDNFPYEQYF.

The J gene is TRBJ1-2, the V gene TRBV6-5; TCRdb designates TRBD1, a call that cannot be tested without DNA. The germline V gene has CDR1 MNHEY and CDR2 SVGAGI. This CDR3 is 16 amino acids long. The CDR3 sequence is CASTPYPGGRVYGYTF.

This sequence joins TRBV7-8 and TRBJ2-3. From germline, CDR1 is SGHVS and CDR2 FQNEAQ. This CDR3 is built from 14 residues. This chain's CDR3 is CASSLLSSTDTQYF.

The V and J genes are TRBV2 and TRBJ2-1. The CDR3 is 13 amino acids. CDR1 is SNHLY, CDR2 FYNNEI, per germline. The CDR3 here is CASEKGWCNEQFF. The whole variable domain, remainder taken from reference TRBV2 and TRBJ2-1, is EPEVTQTPSHQVTQMGQEVILRCVPISNHLYFYWYRQILGQKVEFLVSFYNNEISEKSEIFDDQFSVERPDGSNFTLKIRSTKLEDSAMYFCASEKGWCNEQFFGPGTRLTVL.